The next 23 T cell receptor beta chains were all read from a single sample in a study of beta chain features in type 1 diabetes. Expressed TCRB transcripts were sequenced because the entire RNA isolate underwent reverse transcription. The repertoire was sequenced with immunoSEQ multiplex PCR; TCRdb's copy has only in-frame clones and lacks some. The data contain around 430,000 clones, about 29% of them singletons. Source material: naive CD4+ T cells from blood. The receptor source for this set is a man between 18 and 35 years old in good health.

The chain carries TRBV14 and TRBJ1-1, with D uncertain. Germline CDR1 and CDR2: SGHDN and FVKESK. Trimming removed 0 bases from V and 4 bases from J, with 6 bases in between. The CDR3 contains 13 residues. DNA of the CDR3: TGTGCCAGCAGCCAAGATCCAATCACTGAAGCTTTCTTT. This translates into CASSQDPITEAFF.

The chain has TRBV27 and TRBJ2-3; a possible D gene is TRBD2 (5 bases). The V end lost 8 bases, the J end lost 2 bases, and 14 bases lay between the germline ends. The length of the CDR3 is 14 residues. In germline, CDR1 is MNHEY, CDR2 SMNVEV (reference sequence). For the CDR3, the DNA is TGTGCCAGCGGTGACGCGGACTCCACAGATACGCAGTATTTT. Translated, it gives CASGDADSTDTQYF.

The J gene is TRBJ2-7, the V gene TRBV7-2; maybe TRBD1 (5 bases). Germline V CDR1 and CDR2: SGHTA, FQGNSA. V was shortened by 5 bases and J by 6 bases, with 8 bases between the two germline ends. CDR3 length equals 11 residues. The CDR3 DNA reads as TGTGCCAGCAGCGGGGCCTCCGAGCAGTACTTC. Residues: CASSGASEQYF. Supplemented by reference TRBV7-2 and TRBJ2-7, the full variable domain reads GAGVSQSPSNKVTEKGKDVELRCDPISGHTALYWYRQSLGQGLEFLIYFQGNSAPDKSGLPSDRFSAERTGGSVSTLTIQRTQQEDSAVYLCASSGASEQYFGPGTRLTVT.

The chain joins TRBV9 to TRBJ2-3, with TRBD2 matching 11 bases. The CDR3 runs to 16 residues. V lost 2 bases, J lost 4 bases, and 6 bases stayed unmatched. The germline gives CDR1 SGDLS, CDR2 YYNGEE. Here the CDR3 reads CASSVDSGRGPDTQYF. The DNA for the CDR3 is TGTGCCAGCAGCGTTGATAGCGGGAGGGGTCCAGATACGCAGTATTTT. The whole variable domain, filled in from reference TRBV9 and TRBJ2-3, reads DSGVTQTPKHLITATGQRVTLRCSPRSGDLSVYWYQQSLDQGLQFLIQYYNGEERAKGNILERFSAQQFPDLHSELNLSSLELGDSALYFCASSVDSGRGPDTQYFGPGTRLTVL.

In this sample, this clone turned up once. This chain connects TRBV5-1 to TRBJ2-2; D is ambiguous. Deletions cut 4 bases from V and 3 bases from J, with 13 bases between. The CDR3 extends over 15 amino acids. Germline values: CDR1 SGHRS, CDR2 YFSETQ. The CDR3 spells CASSQGPEDTGELFF. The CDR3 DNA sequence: TGCGCCAGCAGCCAAGGACCCGAGGACACCGGGGAGCTGTTTTTT.

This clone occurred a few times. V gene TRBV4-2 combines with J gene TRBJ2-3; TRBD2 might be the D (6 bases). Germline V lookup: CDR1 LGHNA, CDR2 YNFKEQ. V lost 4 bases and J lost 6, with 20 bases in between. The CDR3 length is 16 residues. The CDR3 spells CASSPLQPAGLDTQYF. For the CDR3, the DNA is TGTGCCAGCAGCCCCCTACAACCAGCGGGTCTTGATACGCAGTATTTT.

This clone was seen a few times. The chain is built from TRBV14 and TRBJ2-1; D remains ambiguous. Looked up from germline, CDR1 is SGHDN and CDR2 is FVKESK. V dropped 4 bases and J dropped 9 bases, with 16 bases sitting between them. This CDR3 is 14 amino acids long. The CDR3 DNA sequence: TGTGCCAGCAGCCTGAACGGACCTGTTGGTGAGCAGTTCTTC. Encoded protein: CASSLNGPVGEQFF.

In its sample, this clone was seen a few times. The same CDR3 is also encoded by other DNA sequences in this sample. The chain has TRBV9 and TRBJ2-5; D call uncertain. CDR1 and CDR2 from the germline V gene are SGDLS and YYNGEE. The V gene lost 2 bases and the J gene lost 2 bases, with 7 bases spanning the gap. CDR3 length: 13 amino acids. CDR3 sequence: CASSVDPQETQYF. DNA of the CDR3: TGTGCCAGCAGCGTCGATCCTCAAGAGACCCAGTACTTC.

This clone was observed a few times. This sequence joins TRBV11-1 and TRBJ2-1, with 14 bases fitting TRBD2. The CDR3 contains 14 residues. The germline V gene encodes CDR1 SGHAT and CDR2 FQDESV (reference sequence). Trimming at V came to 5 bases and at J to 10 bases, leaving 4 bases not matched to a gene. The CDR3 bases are TGTGCCAGCAGCCCGGGACTAGCGGGAGAAGAGCAGTTCTTC. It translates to CASSPGLAGEEQFF.

This chain's CDR3 is CASSSGTGLYEQYF. The CDR3 coding sequence is TGTGCCAGCAGCTCCGGGACAGGGCTCTACGAGCAGTACTTC. The J gene is TRBJ2-7, the V gene TRBV7-2; 9 nucleotides line up with TRBD1. The junction had 4 bases not matched to a gene; V was cut back by 4 bases and J by 3 bases. There are 14 residues in the CDR3. Germline-derived CDR1 and CDR2 are SGHTA and FQGNSA.

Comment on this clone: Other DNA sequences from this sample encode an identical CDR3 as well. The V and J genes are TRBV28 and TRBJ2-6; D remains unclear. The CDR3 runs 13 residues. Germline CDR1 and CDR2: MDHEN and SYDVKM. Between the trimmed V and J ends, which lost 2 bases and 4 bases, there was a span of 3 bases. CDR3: CASSLAGANVLTF. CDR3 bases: TGTGCCAGCAGTTTAGCGGGGGCCAACGTCCTGACTTTC. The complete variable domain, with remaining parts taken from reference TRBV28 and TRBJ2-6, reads DVKVTQSSRYLVKRTGEKVFLECVQDMDHENMFWYRQDPGLGLRLIYFSYDVKMKEKGDIPEGYSVSREKKERFSLILESASTNQTSMYLCASSLAGANVLTFGAGSRLTVL.

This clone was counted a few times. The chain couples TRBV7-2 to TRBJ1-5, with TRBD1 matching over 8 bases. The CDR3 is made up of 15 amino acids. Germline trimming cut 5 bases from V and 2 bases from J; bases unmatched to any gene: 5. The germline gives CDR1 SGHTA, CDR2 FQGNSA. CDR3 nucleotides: TGTGCCAGCAGCGTTAAGACAGGGGGCAATCAGCCCCAGCATTTT. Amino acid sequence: CASSVKTGGNQPQHF.

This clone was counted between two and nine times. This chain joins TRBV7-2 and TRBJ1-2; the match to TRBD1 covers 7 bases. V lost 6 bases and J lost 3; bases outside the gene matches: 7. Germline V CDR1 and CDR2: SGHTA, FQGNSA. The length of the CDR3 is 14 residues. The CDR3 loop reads CASRSQGMDYGYTF. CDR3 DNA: TGTGCCAGCAGATCACAGGGGATGGACTATGGCTACACCTTC.

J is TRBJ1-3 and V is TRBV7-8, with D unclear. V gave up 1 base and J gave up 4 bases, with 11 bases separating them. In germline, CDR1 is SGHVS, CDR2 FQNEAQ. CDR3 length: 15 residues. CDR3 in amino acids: CASSLVAGYGNTIYF. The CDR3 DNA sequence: TGTGCCAGCAGCTTAGTGGCGGGGTACGGAAACACCATATATTTT.

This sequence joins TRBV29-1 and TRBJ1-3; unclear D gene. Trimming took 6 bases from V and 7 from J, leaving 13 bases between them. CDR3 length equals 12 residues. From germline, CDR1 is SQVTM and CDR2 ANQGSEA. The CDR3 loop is CSVRLPSNTIYF. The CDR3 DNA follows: TGCAGCGTGCGACTGCCTTCCAACACCATATATTTT.

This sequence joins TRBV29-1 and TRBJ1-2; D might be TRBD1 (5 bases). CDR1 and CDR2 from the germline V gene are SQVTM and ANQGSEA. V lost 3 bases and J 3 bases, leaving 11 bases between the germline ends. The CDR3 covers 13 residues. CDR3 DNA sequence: TGCAGCGTTGACAGGGCGATCGACTATGGCTACACCTTC. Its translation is CSVDRAIDYGYTF.

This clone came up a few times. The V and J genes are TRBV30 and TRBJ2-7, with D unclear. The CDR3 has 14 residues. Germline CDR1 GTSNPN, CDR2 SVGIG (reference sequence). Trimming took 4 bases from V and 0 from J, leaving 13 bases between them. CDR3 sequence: CAWKGRLSSYEQYF. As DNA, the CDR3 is TGTGCCTGGAAGGGCCGACTGAGCTCCTACGAGCAGTACTTC.

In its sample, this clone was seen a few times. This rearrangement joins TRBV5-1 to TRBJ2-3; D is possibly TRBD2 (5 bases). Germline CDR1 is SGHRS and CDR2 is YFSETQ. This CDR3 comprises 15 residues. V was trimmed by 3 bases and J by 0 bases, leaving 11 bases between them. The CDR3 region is CASSSSGDSTDTQYF. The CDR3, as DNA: TGCGCCAGCAGCTCCAGCGGAGATAGCACAGATACGCAGTATTTT. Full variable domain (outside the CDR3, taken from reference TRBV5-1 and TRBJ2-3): KAGVTQTPRYLIKTRGQQVTLSCSPISGHRSVSWYQQTPGQGLQFLFEYFSETQRNKGNFPGRFSGRQFSNSRSEMNVSTLELGDSALYLCASSSSGDSTDTQYFGPGTRLTVL.

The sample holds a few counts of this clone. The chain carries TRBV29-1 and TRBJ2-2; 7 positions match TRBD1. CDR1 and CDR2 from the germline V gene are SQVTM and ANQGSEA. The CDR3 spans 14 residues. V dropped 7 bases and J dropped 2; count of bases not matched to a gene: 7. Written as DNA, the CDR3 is TGCAGCGGTCGTAAAGGGGGCAACACCGGGGAGCTGTTTTTT. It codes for CSGRKGGNTGELFF.

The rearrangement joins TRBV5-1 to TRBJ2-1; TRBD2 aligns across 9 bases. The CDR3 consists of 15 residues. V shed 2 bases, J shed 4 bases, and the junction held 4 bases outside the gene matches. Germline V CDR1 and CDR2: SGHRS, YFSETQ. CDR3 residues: CASSLRLAEYNEQFF. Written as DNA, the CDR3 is TGCGCCAGCAGCTTAAGACTAGCGGAGTACAATGAGCAGTTCTTC. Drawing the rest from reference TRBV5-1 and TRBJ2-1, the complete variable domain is KAGVTQTPRYLIKTRGQQVTLSCSPISGHRSVSWYQQTPGQGLQFLFEYFSETQRNKGNFPGRFSGRQFSNSRSEMNVSTLELGDSALYLCASSLRLAEYNEQFFGPGTRLTVL.

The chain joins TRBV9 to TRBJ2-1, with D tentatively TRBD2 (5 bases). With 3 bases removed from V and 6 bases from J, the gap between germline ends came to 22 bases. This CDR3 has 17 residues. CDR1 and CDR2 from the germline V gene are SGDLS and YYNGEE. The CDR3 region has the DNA TGTGCCAGCAGCGGGCCTCGAGCGGCCGGAGAGGTCAATGAGCAGTTCTTC. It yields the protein CASSGPRAAGEVNEQFF.

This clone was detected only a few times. CDR3 nucleotide sequence: TGTGCCAGCTGGCAGTATGGCTACACCTTC. Translating gives CASWQYGYTF. The chain joins TRBV28 to TRBJ1-2; no clear D. Germline V gene lookup returns CDR1 MDHEN and CDR2 SYDVKM. This CDR3 spans 10 amino acids. V lost 8 bases and J lost 5, with 6 bases in between.

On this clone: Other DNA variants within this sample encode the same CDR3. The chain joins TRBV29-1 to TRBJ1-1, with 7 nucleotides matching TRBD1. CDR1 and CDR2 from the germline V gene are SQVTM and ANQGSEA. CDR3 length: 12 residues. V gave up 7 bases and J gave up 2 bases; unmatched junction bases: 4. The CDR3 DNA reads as TGCAGCGCTGACAGGGTAAACACTGAAGCTTTCTTT. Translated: CSADRVNTEAFF.